This entry is about one T cell receptor (beta chain). This record comes from a study of CD8 T cells in ankylosing spondylitis. TCRdb independently ran MiXCR on the 5' RACE reads; one entry per CDR3 protein. The sample has about 340,000 distinct CDR3 sequences, roughly 15% seen once; the top ten hold 0.9% to 1.2%. CDR3 length: 16 amino acids. CDR1 and CDR2 (germline): SGHRS, YFSETQ. J was trimmed by 0 bases and V by 2 bases; bases with no gene match: 3. Specimen: blood, either unsorted or a sorted T cell fraction (not recorded which). The chain joins TRBV5-1 to TRBJ2-1; 9 bases are shared with TRBD2. The TCR comes from a male donor with ankylosing spondylitis or in good health (not recorded which). CDR3 nucleotides: TGCGCCAGCAGCTTCGGTAGCGGGGGCTCCTACAATGAGCAGTTCTTC. This translates into CASSFGSGGSYNEQFF.